Listed below are T cell receptor beta chains from one sample, sequenced in a study of blood T cells in healthy people across ages. From the 5' RACE reads, TCRdb called clonotypes with MiXCR, one entry per CDR3 protein. This sample has about 800,000 distinct CDR3 sequences, with roughly 25% found just once. These data were also filed under a second study, of T cells of mothers and their children.

Material for sequencing was blood. Source of these receptors: a boy aged 5 to 17 in good health. Each CDR3 is given with its conserved first and last residue. Each record gives: clone size, D gene, J gene, V gene, CDR3 DNA, CDR3 protein. A D gene is named only where the DNA matches it firmly. Size is omitted from some rows. Given values are once, few, many or a class for expanded clones.

abundance: once
d_gene: NA
j_gene: TRBJ1-5
v_gene: TRBV12-3/TRBV12-4
CDR3nt: TGTGCCAGCAGTTCCGCGACAGGCCTTAGCAATCAGCCCCAGCATTTT
CDR3aa: CASSSATGLSNQPQHF

abundance: few
d_gene: NA
j_gene: TRBJ2-5
v_gene: TRBV12-3/TRBV12-4
CDR3nt: TGTGCCAGCAGTTCAAAGCAAGAGACCCAGTACTTC
CDR3aa: CASSSKQETQYF

abundance: NA
d_gene: NA
j_gene: TRBJ2-7
v_gene: TRBV7-2
CDR3nt: TGTGCCAGCAGCTTTTGGGCGCGCGAGCAGTACTTC
CDR3aa: CASSFWAREQYF

abundance: NA
d_gene: TRBD1
j_gene: TRBJ2-5
v_gene: TRBV29-1
CDR3nt: TGCAGCGTTGAAGTGGCTACAGGGGTGACCCAGTACTTC
CDR3aa: CSVEVATGVTQYF

abundance: few
d_gene: TRBD1
j_gene: TRBJ2-7
v_gene: TRBV5-6
CDR3nt: TGTGCCAGCAGCCGGGTGGGACAGGACTACGAGCAGTACTTC
CDR3aa: CASSRVGQDYEQYF

abundance: NA
d_gene: NA
j_gene: TRBJ2-1
v_gene: TRBV4-3
CDR3nt: TGCGCCAGCAGCCTGGGGGACGGCTTCTACAATGAGCAGTTCTTC
CDR3aa: CASSLGDGFYNEQFF

abundance: few
d_gene: TRBD2
j_gene: TRBJ2-4
v_gene: TRBV7-9
CDR3nt: TGTGCCAGCAGCACGGGACTAGCGGTTGCCAAAAACATTCAGTACTTC
CDR3aa: CASSTGLAVAKNIQYF

abundance: NA
d_gene: NA
j_gene: TRBJ2-3
v_gene: TRBV2
CDR3nt: TGTGCCAGCACGTCTGGGGTTGGGACAGATACGCAGTATTTT
CDR3aa: CASTSGVGTDTQYF

abundance: few
d_gene: NA
j_gene: TRBJ2-7
v_gene: TRBV20-1
CDR3nt: TGCAGTGCTAGACTACTGACGAGGACTTACGAGCAGTACTTC
CDR3aa: CSARLLTRTYEQYF

abundance: NA
d_gene: TRBD1
j_gene: TRBJ2-1
v_gene: TRBV28
CDR3nt: TGTGCCAGCAGTTCCCTGGACAGGTACTCCTACAATGAGCAGTTCTTC
CDR3aa: CASSSLDRYSYNEQFF

abundance: NA
d_gene: TRBD1
j_gene: TRBJ2-2
v_gene: TRBV15
CDR3nt: TGTGCCACCAGCAGTTGGGGGTTAGGACAGGGGACGAACACCGGGGAGCTGTTTTTT
CDR3aa: CATSSWGLGQGTNTGELFF

abundance: few
d_gene: TRBD1
j_gene: TRBJ2-1
v_gene: TRBV2
CDR3nt: TGTGCCAGCAGTGGCAGGACAGGGAATGAGCAGTTCTTC
CDR3aa: CASSGRTGNEQFF

abundance: NA
d_gene: NA
j_gene: TRBJ2-3
v_gene: TRBV4-2
CDR3nt: TGTGCCAGCAGCCAAGATATCGGCAGCCCAGATACGCAGTATTTT
CDR3aa: CASSQDIGSPDTQYF

abundance: NA
d_gene: NA
j_gene: TRBJ1-2
v_gene: TRBV5-6
CDR3nt: TGTGCCAGCAGCGGCACACAGGGAAGCTATGGCTACACCTTC
CDR3aa: CASSGTQGSYGYTF

abundance: few
d_gene: NA
j_gene: TRBJ2-3
v_gene: TRBV20-1
CDR3nt: TGCAGTGCTAGAGGACAGTCAGATACGCAGTATTTT
CDR3aa: CSARGQSDTQYF

abundance: NA
d_gene: NA
j_gene: TRBJ2-7
v_gene: TRBV27
CDR3nt: TGTGCCAAGATGCTGGGGAGAAGACACGAGCAGTACTTC
CDR3aa: CAKMLGRRHEQYF

abundance: NA
d_gene: TRBD1
j_gene: TRBJ1-2
v_gene: TRBV6-1
CDR3nt: TGTGCCAGCAGTGAAAGGACAGGGGGAAGCTATGGCTACACCTTC
CDR3aa: CASSERTGGSYGYTF

abundance: NA
d_gene: TRBD2
j_gene: TRBJ2-5
v_gene: TRBV3-1
CDR3nt: TGTGCCAGCAGTCACGGACACGGGGGGGAGACCCAGTACTTC
CDR3aa: CASSHGHGGETQYF

abundance: NA
d_gene: NA
j_gene: TRBJ1-2
v_gene: TRBV6-5
CDR3nt: TGTGCCAGCAGGAGACTGGACAGTCCTAACTATGGCTACACCTTC
CDR3aa: CASRRLDSPNYGYTF

abundance: NA
d_gene: NA
j_gene: TRBJ1-1
v_gene: TRBV4-3
CDR3nt: TGCGCCAGCAGCCATCGAATCTATGATGACGGTTACACTGAAGCTTTCTTT
CDR3aa: CASSHRIYDDGYTEAFF

abundance: few
d_gene: NA
j_gene: TRBJ2-1
v_gene: TRBV7-3
CDR3nt: TGTGCCAGCAGCATCTACCCCAACAATGAGCAGTTCTTC
CDR3aa: CASSIYPNNEQFF

abundance: NA
d_gene: NA
j_gene: TRBJ2-5
v_gene: TRBV29-1
CDR3nt: TGCAGCGTTGAACTAGGGTCAGAGACCCAGTACTTC
CDR3aa: CSVELGSETQYF

abundance: NA
d_gene: NA
j_gene: TRBJ2-3
v_gene: TRBV29-1
CDR3nt: TGCAGCGTTGAAGACCGCCGAGGGCCCACAGATACGCAGTATTTT
CDR3aa: CSVEDRRGPTDTQYF

abundance: NA
d_gene: NA
j_gene: TRBJ2-3
v_gene: TRBV7-2
CDR3nt: TGTGCCAGCAGCGCAGTCCCCTCGGCCACAGATACGCAGTATTTT
CDR3aa: CASSAVPSATDTQYF

abundance: few
d_gene: NA
j_gene: TRBJ1-4
v_gene: TRBV9
CDR3nt: TGTGCCAGCAGCGTGCAGGGCGGGGTTGGCGAAAAACTGTTTTTT
CDR3aa: CASSVQGGVGEKLFF

abundance: few
d_gene: TRBD2
j_gene: TRBJ2-1
v_gene: TRBV20-1
CDR3nt: TGCAGTGCCGGACTAGCGGGACCTTACAATGAGCAGTTCTTC
CDR3aa: CSAGLAGPYNEQFF

abundance: few
d_gene: NA
j_gene: TRBJ2-7
v_gene: TRBV29-1
CDR3nt: TGCAGCGTTGTCAGGGGCGAGCAGTACTTC
CDR3aa: CSVVRGEQYF

abundance: few
d_gene: NA
j_gene: TRBJ1-3
v_gene: TRBV5-1
CDR3nt: TGCGCCAGCAGCTTGTTTGTGAGATCGCAGGCCTCTGGAAACACCATATATTTT
CDR3aa: CASSLFVRSQASGNTIYF

abundance: few
d_gene: NA
j_gene: TRBJ2-5
v_gene: TRBV9
CDR3nt: TGTGCCAGCAGCGTAGCTGGGACGGGAGAGGAGCAGTACTTC
CDR3aa: CASSVAGTGEEQYF

abundance: few
d_gene: TRBD1
j_gene: TRBJ2-5
v_gene: TRBV28
CDR3nt: TGTGCCAGCAGTCAAACACAGGGGGTCCAAGAGACCCAGTACTTC
CDR3aa: CASSQTQGVQETQYF

abundance: NA
d_gene: NA
j_gene: TRBJ2-5
v_gene: TRBV27
CDR3nt: TGTGCCAGCAGTTCCCGGGGTAGCGGACAAGAGACCCAGTACTTC
CDR3aa: CASSSRGSGQETQYF

abundance: few
d_gene: TRBD1
j_gene: TRBJ2-1
v_gene: TRBV29-1
CDR3nt: TGCAGCGTTGTTTCACCGGGACAGGGGCTCGGAATCGGGTTCTTC
CDR3aa: CSVVSPGQGLGIGFF

abundance: few
d_gene: TRBD1
j_gene: TRBJ2-6
v_gene: TRBV12-3/TRBV12-4
CDR3nt: TGTGCCAGCACCCCTTGGGTTGGACAGGGGGCTTCTGGGGCCAACGTCCTGACTTTC
CDR3aa: CASTPWVGQGASGANVLTF

abundance: NA
d_gene: NA
j_gene: TRBJ1-1
v_gene: TRBV10-3
CDR3nt: TGTGCCATCAGTGAGGGCGCCCCTGAAGCTTTCTTT
CDR3aa: CAISEGAPEAFF

abundance: NA
d_gene: NA
j_gene: TRBJ2-2
v_gene: TRBV7-9
CDR3nt: TGTGCCAGCAGCTTGGAGGACTGGCCATCCACCGGGGAGCTGTTTTTT
CDR3aa: CASSLEDWPSTGELFF

abundance: many
d_gene: NA
j_gene: TRBJ1-2
v_gene: TRBV29-1
CDR3nt: TGCAGCGTTGTAGCGCAGGGTAAAGGCTACACCTTC
CDR3aa: CSVVAQGKGYTF

abundance: once
d_gene: TRBD2
j_gene: TRBJ2-7
v_gene: TRBV28
CDR3nt: TGTGCCAGCAGTCCCACTCGGGCGGGGGTGTACGAGCAGTACTTC
CDR3aa: CASSPTRAGVYEQYF

abundance: NA
d_gene: NA
j_gene: TRBJ2-7
v_gene: TRBV6-6
CDR3nt: TGCGCCAGCAGTGCGGTGCAGGGGCAGCAGTACTTC
CDR3aa: CASSAVQGQQYF

abundance: NA
d_gene: TRBD1
j_gene: TRBJ2-1
v_gene: TRBV20-1
CDR3nt: TGCAGTGCCGCCCGGGACAGATACAATGAGCAGTTCTTC
CDR3aa: CSAARDRYNEQFF

abundance: NA
d_gene: TRBD2
j_gene: TRBJ2-3
v_gene: TRBV20-1
CDR3nt: TGCAGTGCTGTTCCTATAGCGGGAGGGCCTGATACGCAGTATTTT
CDR3aa: CSAVPIAGGPDTQYF

abundance: few
d_gene: TRBD2
j_gene: TRBJ2-1
v_gene: TRBV6-1
CDR3nt: TGTGCCAGCAGTGGACTAGCGGAGAACCGTAAAAGCTCCTACAATGAGCAGTTCTTC
CDR3aa: CASSGLAENRKSSYNEQFF

abundance: few
d_gene: TRBD2
j_gene: TRBJ2-1
v_gene: TRBV29-1
CDR3nt: TGCAGCGTGGGAGGTCGGGACTATTACAATGAGCAGTTCTTC
CDR3aa: CSVGGRDYYNEQFF